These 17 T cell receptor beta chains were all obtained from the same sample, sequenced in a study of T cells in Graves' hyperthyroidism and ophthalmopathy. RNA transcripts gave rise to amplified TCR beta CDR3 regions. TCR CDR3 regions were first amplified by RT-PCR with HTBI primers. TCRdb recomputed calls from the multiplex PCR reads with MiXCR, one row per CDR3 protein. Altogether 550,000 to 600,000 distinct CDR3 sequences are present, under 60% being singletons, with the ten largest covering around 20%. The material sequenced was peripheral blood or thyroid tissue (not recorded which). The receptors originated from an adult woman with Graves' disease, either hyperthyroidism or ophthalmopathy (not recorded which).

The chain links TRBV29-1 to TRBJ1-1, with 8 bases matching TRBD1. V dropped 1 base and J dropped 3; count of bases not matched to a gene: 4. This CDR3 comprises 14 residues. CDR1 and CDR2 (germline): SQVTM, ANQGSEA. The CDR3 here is CSVEAGGSDTEAFF. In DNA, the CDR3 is TGCAGCGTTGAAGCAGGGGGCTCGGACACTGAAGCTTTCTTT.

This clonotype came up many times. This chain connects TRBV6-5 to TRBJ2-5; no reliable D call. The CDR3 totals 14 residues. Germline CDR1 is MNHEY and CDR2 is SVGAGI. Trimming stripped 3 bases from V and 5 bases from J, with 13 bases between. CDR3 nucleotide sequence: TGTGCCAGCAGTTATGTCCGCGACTGGGAGACCCAGTACTTC. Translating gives CASSYVRDWETQYF.

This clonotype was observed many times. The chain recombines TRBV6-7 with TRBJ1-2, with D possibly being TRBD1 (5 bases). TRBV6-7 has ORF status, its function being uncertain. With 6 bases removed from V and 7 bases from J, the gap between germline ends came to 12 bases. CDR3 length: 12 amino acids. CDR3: CASRPQGSGYTF. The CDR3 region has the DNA TGTGCCAGCAGGCCCCAGGGTTCTGGCTACACCTTC.

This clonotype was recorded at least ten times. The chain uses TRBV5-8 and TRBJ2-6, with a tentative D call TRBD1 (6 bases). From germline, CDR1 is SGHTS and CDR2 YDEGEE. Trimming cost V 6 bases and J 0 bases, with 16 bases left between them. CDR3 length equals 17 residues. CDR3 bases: TGTGCCAGCAAAAGCCGGGACATTTTCTCTGGGGCCAACGTCCTGACTTTC. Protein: CASKSRDIFSGANVLTF.

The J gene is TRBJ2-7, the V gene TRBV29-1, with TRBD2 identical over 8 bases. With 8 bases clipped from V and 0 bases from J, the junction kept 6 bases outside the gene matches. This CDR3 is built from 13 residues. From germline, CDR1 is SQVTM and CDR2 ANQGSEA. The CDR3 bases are TGCAGCACTACTAGCGGCACCTCCTACGAGCAGTACTTC. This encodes CSTTSGTSYEQYF.

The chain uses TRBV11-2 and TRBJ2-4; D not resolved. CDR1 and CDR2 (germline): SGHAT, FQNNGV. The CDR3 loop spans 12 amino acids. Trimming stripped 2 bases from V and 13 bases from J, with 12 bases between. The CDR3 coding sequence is TGTGCCAGCAGCTTATGGCCTAGATCACAGTACTTC. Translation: CASSLWPRSQYF. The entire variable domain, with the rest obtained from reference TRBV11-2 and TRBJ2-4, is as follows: EAGVAQSPRYKIIEKRQSVAFWCNPISGHATLYWYQQILGQGPKLLIQFQNNGVVDDSQLPKDRFSAERLKGVDSTLKIQPAKLEDSAVYLCASSLWPRSQYFGAGTRLSVL.

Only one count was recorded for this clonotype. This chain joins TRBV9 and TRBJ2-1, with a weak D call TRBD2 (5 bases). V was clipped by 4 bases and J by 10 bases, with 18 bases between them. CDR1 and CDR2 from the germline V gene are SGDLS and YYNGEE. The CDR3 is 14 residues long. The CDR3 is CASSITDGAVEQFF. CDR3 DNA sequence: TGTGCCAGCAGCATCACCGATGGAGCGGTCGAGCAGTTCTTC.

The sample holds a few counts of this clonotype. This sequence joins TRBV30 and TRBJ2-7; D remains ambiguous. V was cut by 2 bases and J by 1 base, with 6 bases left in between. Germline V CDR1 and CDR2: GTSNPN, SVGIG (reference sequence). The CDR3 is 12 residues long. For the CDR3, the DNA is TGTGCCTGGAGTTTCGGTTCCTACGAGCAGTACTTC. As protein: CAWSFGSYEQYF.

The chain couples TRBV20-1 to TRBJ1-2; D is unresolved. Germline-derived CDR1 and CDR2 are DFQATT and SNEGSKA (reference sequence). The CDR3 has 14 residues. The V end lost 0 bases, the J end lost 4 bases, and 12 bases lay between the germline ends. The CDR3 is CSAREVGPTYGYTF. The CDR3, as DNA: TGCAGTGCTAGAGAGGTTGGACCGACCTATGGCTACACCTTC.

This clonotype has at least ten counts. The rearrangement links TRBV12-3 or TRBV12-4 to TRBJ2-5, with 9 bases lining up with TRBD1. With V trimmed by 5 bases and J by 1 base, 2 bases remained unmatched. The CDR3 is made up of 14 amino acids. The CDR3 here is CASSRDRAQETQYF. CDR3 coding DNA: TGTGCCAGCAGTAGGGACAGGGCCCAAGAGACCCAGTACTTC.

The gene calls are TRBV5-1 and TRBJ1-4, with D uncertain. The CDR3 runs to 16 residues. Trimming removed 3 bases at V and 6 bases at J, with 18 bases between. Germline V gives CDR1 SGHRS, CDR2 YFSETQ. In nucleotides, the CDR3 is TGCGCCAGCAGCTGGAAAGGCTCTGGTGGGCATGAAAAACTGTTTTTT. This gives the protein CASSWKGSGGHEKLFF.

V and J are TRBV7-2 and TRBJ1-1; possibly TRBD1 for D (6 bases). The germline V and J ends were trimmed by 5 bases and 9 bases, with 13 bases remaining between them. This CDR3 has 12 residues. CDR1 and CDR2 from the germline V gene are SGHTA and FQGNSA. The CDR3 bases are TGTGCCAGCAGCCTGGGCGGACAGCAAGCTTTCTTT. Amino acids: CASSLGGQQAFF.

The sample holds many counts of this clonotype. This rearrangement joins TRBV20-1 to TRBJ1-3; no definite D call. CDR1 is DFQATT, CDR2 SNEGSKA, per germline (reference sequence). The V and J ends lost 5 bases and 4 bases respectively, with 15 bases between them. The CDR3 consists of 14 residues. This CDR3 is CSARTAVGGNTIYF. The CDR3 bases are TGCAGTGCTCGGACCGCCGTGGGAGGAAACACCATATATTTT.

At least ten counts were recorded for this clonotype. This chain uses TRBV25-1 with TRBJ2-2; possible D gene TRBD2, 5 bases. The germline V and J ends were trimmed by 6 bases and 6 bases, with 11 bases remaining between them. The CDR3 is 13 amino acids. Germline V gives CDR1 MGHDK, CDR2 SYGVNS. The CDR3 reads CASRGSGSGELFF. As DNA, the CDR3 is TGTGCCAGCAGAGGATCGGGGTCCGGGGAGCTGTTTTTT. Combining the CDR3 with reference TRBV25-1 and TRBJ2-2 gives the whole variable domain EADIYQTPRYLVIGTGKKITLECSQTMGHDKMYWYQQDPGMELHLIHYSYGVNSTEKGDLSSESTVSRIRTEHFPLTLESARPSHTSQYLCASRGSGSGELFFGEGSRLTVL.

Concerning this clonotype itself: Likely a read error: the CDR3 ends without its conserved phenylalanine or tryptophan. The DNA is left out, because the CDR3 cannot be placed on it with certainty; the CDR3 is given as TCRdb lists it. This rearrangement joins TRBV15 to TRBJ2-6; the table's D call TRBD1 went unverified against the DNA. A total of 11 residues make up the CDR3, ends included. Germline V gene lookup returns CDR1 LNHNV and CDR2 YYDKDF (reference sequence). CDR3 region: CATSRGGTISY.

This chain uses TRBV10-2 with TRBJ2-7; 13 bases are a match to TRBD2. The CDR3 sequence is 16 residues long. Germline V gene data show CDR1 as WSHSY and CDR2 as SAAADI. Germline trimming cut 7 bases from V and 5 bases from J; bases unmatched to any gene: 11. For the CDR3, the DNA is TGCGCCAGCAAACTAGCGGGAGGGACAGGGTCTAACGAGCAGTACTTC. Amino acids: CASKLAGGTGSNEQYF.

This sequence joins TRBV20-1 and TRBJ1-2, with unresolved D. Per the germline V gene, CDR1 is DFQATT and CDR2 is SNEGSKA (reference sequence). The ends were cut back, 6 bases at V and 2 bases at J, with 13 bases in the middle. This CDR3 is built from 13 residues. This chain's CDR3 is CSAPFGGNYGYTF. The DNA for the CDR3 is TGCAGTGCCCCTTTTGGCGGGAACTATGGCTACACCTTC.